This T cell receptor (beta chain) was recorded in a study of blood T cell repertoires in COVID-19. The overall study: PBMCs, B-cell-depleted T cells, or T cells provided the cDNA or gDNA that made up the material.

The repertoire was sequenced with immunoSEQ multiplex PCR; TCRdb's copy has only in-frame clones and lacks some. The table includes roughly 250,000 clones, 75% to 90% detected once. Germline-derived CDR1 and CDR2 are SGHDT and YYEEEE. This CDR3 is built from 16 residues. Between the trimmed V and J ends, which lost 0 bases and 2 bases, there was a span of 13 bases. Sequencing input: peripheral blood. This rearrangement joins TRBV5-6 to TRBJ2-3, with D tentatively TRBD2 (6 bases). The clonotype was recovered from a woman in her thirties or forties with acute or convalescent COVID-19. The CDR3 loop is CASSLGGDFITDTQYF. CDR3 coding DNA: TGTGCCAGCAGCTTGGGCGGGGATTTTATCACAGATACGCAGTATTTT. The full variable domain, its missing parts supplied by reference TRBV5-6 and TRBJ2-3, is DAGVTQSPTHLIKTRGQQVTLRCSPKSGHDTVSWYQQALGQGPQFIFQYYEEEERQRGNFPDRFSGHQFPNYSSELNVNALLLGDSALYLCASSLGGDFITDTQYFGPGTRLTVL.